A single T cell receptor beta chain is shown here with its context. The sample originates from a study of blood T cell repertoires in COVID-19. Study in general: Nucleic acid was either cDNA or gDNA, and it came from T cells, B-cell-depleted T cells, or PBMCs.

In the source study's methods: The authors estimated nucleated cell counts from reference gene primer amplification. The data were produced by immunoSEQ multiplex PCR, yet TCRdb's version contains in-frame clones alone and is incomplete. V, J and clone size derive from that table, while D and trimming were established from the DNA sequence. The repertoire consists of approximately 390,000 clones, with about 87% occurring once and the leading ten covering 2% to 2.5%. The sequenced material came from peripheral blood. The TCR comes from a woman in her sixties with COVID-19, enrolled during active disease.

As DNA, the CDR3 is TGTGCCAGCAGCGATACCGGTAAAAATTCACCCCTCCACTTT. Amino acids: CASSDTGKNSPLHF. The V gene is TRBV28, the J gene TRBJ1-6; D gene uncertain. Trimming took off 6 bases at V and 7 bases at J, with 13 bases between the two ends. Germline lookup yields CDR1 MDHEN and CDR2 SYDVKM. There are 14 residues in the CDR3.